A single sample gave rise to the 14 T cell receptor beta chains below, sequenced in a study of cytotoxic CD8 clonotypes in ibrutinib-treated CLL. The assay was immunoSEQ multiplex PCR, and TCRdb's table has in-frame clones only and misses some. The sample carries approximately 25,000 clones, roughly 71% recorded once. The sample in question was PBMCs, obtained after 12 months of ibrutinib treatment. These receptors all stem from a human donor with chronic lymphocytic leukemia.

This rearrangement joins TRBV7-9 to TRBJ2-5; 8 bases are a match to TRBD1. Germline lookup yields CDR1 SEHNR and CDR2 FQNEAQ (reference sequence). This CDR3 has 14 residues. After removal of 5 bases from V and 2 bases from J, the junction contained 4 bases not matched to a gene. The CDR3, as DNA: TGTGCCAGCAGCCCGACAGGGGCACAAGAGACCCAGTACTTC. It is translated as CASSPTGAQETQYF.

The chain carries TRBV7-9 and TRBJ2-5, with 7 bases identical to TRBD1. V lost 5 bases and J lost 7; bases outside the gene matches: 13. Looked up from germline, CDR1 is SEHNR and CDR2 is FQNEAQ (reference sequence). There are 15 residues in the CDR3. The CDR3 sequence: CASSPGQVGVGTQYF. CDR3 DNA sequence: TGTGCCAGCAGCCCAGGACAGGTTGGGGTCGGGACCCAGTACTTC.

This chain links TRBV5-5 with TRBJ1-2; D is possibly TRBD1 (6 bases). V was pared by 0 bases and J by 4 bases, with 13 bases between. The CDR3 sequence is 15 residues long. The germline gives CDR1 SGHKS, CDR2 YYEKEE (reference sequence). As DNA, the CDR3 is TGTGCCAGCAGCTTGGCGGGCGGGGGCCGCTATGGCTACACCTTC. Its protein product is CASSLAGGGRYGYTF.

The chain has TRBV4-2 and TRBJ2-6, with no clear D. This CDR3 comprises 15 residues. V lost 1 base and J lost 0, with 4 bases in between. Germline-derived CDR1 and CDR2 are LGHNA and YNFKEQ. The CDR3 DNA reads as TGTGCCAGCAGCCAAGTGCTCTCTGGGGCCAACGTCCTGACTTTC. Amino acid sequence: CASSQVLSGANVLTF.

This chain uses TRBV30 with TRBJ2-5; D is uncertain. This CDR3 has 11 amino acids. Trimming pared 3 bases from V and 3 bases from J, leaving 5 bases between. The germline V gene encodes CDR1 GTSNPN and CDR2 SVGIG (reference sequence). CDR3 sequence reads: CAWRGKETQYF. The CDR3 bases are TGTGCCTGGAGAGGGAAAGAGACCCAGTACTTC.

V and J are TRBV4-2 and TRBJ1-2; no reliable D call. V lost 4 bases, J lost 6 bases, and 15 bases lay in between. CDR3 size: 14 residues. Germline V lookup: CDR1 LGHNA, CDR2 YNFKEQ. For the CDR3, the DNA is TGTGCCAGCAGCCCCCCCTCCCGCAGTGATGGCTACACCTTC. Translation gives CASSPPSRSDGYTF.

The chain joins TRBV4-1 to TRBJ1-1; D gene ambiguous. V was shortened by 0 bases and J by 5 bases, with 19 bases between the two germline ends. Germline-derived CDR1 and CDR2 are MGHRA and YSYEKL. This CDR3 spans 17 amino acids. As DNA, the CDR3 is TGCGCCAGCAGCCAAGAACCCCCGGGGAGGGCACGGACTGAAGCTTTCTTT. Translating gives CASSQEPPGRARTEAFF.

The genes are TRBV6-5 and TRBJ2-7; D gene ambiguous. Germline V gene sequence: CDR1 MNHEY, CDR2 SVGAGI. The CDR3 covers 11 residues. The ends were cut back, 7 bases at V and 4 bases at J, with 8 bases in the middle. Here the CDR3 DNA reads TGTGCCAGCAACTCACTATACGAGCAGTACTTC. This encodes CASNSLYEQYF.

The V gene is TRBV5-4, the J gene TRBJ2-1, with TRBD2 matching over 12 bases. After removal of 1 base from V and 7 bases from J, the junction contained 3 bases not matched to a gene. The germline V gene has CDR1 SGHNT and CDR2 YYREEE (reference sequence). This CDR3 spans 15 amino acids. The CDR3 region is CASSLQGLAGNEQFF. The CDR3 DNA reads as TGTGCCAGCAGCTTGCAGGGACTAGCGGGTAATGAGCAGTTCTTC. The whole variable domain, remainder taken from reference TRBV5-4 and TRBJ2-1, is ETGVTQSPTHLIKTRGQQVTLRCSSQSGHNTVSWYQQALGQGPQFIFQYYREEENGRGNFPPRFSGLQFPNYSSELNVNALELDDSALYLCASSLQGLAGNEQFFGPGTRLTVL.

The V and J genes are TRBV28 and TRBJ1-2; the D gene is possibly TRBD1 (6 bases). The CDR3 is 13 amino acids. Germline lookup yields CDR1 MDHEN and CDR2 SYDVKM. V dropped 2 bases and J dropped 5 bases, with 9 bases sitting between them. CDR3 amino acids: CASSLGQSYGYTF. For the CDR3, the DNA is TGTGCCAGCAGTTTAGGACAGTCTTATGGCTACACCTTC.

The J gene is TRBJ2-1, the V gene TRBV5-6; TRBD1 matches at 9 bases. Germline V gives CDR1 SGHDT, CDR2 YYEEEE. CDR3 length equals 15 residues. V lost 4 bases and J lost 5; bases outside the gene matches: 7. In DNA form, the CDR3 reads TGTGCCAGCAGCGGGACAGGGTATGCCGACAATGAGCAGTTCTTC. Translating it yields CASSGTGYADNEQFF.

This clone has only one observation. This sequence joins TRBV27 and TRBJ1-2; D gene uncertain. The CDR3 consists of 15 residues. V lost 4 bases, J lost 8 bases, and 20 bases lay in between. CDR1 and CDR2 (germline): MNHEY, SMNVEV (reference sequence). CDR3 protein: CASSSLGSSNQGYTF. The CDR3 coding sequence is TGTGCCAGCAGTTCTCTTGGGAGCTCAAACCAGGGCTACACCTTC.

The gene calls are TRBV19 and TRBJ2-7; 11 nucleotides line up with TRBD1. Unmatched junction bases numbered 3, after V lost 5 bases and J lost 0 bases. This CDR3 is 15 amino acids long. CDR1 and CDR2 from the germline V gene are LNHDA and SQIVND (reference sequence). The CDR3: CASSAGTGGSYEQYF. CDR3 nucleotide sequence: TGTGCCAGTAGTGCCGGGACAGGGGGCTCCTACGAGCAGTACTTC.

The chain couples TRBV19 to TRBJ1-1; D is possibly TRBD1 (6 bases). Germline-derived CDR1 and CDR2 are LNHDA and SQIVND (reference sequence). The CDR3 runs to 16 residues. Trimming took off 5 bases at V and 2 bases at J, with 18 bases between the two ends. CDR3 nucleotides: TGTGCCAGTAGTCCTCAAGCAGGGGTCCTCAACACTGAAGCTTTCTTT. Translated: CASSPQAGVLNTEAFF.